This passage covers 22 T cell receptor beta chains from one sample sequenced in a study of OX40 agonist ivuxolimab in advanced cancers. The method behind the library was the immunoSEQ multiplex PCR assay. TCRdb limited this immuneACCESS table to in-frame rearrangements with V and J called. A share of clones is missing; checked studies link under half to unresolved V genes, and the rest is unexplained. This sample gives roughly 80,000 clones in total; 84% of them show up just once. The top ten clones comprise 6.5% to 8.5% of the sample. The sequenced sample was CD4+ or CD8+ T cells sorted from blood, obtained in a trial of the OX40 agonist ivuxolimab. The receptors were sampled from an adult with an advanced solid tumor such as melanoma, head and neck, liver or kidney cancer.

This clone has just one count. The rearrangement uses TRBV9 and TRBJ1-5; TRBD1 might be the D (5 bases). V lost 5 bases to trimming and J lost 7 bases, with 16 bases between them. The length of the CDR3 is 14 residues. Per germline, CDR1 SGDLS and CDR2 YYNGEE. The CDR3 nucleotides are TGTGCCAGCAGTGCGAACACGGGGCACCAGCCCCAGCATTTT. Translated: CASSANTGHQPQHF.

The genes are TRBV5-1 and TRBJ2-2; no reliable D call. The CDR3 has 14 amino acids. Germline V CDR1 and CDR2: SGHRS, YFSETQ. V was cut by 4 bases and J by 4 bases, with 11 bases left in between. Here the CDR3 reads CASSRAASTGELFF. The CDR3 region has the DNA TGCGCCAGCAGCAGGGCAGCGAGCACCGGGGAGCTGTTTTTT.

The V and J genes are TRBV19 and TRBJ2-2; D is unclear. The CDR3 is made up of 14 amino acids. V was cut by 1 base and J by 2 bases, with 5 bases left in between. Per germline, CDR1 LNHDA and CDR2 SQIVND (reference sequence). In DNA form, the CDR3 reads TGTGCCAGTAGTATAGTTAGTAACACCGGGGAGCTGTTTTTT. This gives the protein CASSIVSNTGELFF.

A single count supports this clone. This rearrangement joins TRBV18 to TRBJ2-7; the D is unclear. This CDR3 is built from 12 residues. With 3 bases removed from V and 4 bases from J, the gap between germline ends came to 7 bases. Per the germline V gene, CDR1 is KGHSH and CDR2 is LQKENI. Here the CDR3 DNA reads TGTGCCAGCTCACCGGCAAAGTACGAGCAGTACTTC. This encodes CASSPAKYEQYF.

This clone was detected only once. V gene TRBV10-3 combines with J gene TRBJ1-1; 9 bases line up with TRBD1. V was clipped by 6 bases and J by 5 bases; unmatched bases: 10. The CDR3 totals 15 residues. Germline V lookup: CDR1 ENHRY, CDR2 SYGVKD. Written as DNA, the CDR3 is TGTGCCATCAGAGAGACGGACAGGGGAACGACTGAAGCTTTCTTT. This encodes CAIRETDRGTTEAFF.

The V call is TRBV7-2, the J call TRBJ2-7; D gene uncertain. V was trimmed by 1 base and J by 2 bases, leaving 15 bases between them. This CDR3 region has 16 residues. Germline assignment: CDR1 SGHTA and CDR2 FQGNSA. The CDR3 coding sequence is TGTGCCAGCAGCTTAGGTAGTCCTAGGCAAGCCTACGAGCAGTACTTC. This encodes CASSLGSPRQAYEQYF.

This rearrangement joins TRBV7-2 to TRBJ2-1; 9 bases align to TRBD2. This CDR3 is built from 15 residues. Germline loops: CDR1 SGHTA, CDR2 FQGNSA. With V trimmed by 4 bases and J by 5 bases, 6 bases remained unmatched. The CDR3 protein is CASSSLSGSHNEQFF. The CDR3 DNA is TGTGCCAGCAGCTCCCTTAGCGGGAGTCACAATGAGCAGTTCTTC.

The rearrangement joins TRBV7-2 to TRBJ2-2, with TRBD2 identical over 12 bases. Per the germline V gene, CDR1 is SGHTA and CDR2 is FQGNSA. V lost 2 bases and J lost 7; bases outside the gene matches: 8. This CDR3 region has 17 residues. Written as DNA, the CDR3 is TGTGCCAGCAGCTTATCTCCGACTAGCGGGAGTTTCGGGGAGCTGTTTTTT. Translation gives CASSLSPTSGSFGELFF.

CDR3 sequence (DNA): TGTGCCAGCAGGGATGAACAGGGTTTTAAGCAGTACTTC. Amino acid sequence: CASRDEQGFKQYF. V usage is TRBV6-5 and J usage is TRBJ2-7; D is perhaps TRBD1 (6 bases). The CDR3 has 13 amino acids. Germline V gives CDR1 MNHEY, CDR2 SVGAGI. The V end lost 6 bases, the J end lost 8 bases, and 17 bases lay between the germline ends.

On this clone: One junction end disagrees with the germline gene, perhaps due to a read error. This chain links TRBV5-1 with TRBJ1-2, with a tentative D call TRBD1 (5 bases). Germline CDR1 is SGHRS and CDR2 is YFSETQ. The CDR3 length is 15 residues. DNA for the CDR3: TGCGCCAGCAGCTGGGGGTTTGGTGACGGCCTGCCCCCAGCCTTC. This sequence encodes CASSWGFGDGLPPAF.

This chain connects TRBV7-9 to TRBJ1-3, with D uncertain. The CDR3 is 17 amino acids. V lost 7 bases and J lost 0, with 19 bases in between. CDR1 SEHNR and CDR2 FQNEAQ come from the germline V gene (reference sequence). This chain's CDR3 is CASTENSVGSSGNTIYF. The DNA of the CDR3 is TGTGCCAGCACCGAAAACAGCGTGGGTAGCTCTGGAAACACCATATATTTT.

V usage is TRBV19 and J usage is TRBJ1-6; no definite D call. The CDR3 runs to 15 residues. CDR1 is LNHDA, CDR2 SQIVND, per germline (reference sequence). Trimming took 1 base from V and 7 from J, leaving 11 bases between them. In nucleotides, the CDR3 is TGTGCCAGTAGTATAGGGCGGAGAATAAATTCACCCCTCCACTTT. Translated: CASSIGRRINSPLHF.

This clone was seen a handful of times. The chain links TRBV7-9 to TRBJ2-1; 9 bases are a match to TRBD2. V was clipped by 5 bases and J by 4 bases; unmatched bases: 6. Germline CDR1 reads SEHNR; CDR2 reads FQNEAQ (reference sequence). The CDR3 has 15 residues. CDR3 nucleotide sequence: TGTGCCAGCAGCCGCTCAGCGGGAGGTTACAATGAGCAGTTCTTC. Protein: CASSRSAGGYNEQFF.

The rearrangement links TRBV5-6 to TRBJ2-7, with D possibly being TRBD1 (5 bases). Germline values: CDR1 SGHDT, CDR2 YYEEEE. V was pared by 4 bases and J by 5 bases, with 13 bases between. CDR3 size: 13 residues. CDR3 sequence: CASSPIGVHEQYF. The DNA for the CDR3 is TGTGCCAGCAGCCCGATAGGGGTCCACGAGCAGTACTTC.

The V gene is TRBV5-1, the J gene TRBJ2-5; no reliable D call. The J call may be incorrect, as the DNA end agrees better with TRBJ2-7. This CDR3 has 15 amino acids. Per the germline V gene, CDR1 is SGHRS and CDR2 is YFSETQ. CDR3 amino acids: CASSLTPWSSYEQYF. CDR3 in DNA: TGCGCCAGCAGCTTGACACCATGGAGCTCCTACGAGCAGTACTTC.

The chain couples TRBV7-9 to TRBJ1-1, with unresolved D. V lost 0 bases and J 8 bases, leaving 13 bases between the germline ends. The CDR3 consists of 14 residues. Per germline, CDR1 SEHNR and CDR2 FQNEAQ (reference sequence). This CDR3 is CASSLALSREEAFF. The DNA for the CDR3 is TGTGCCAGCAGCTTAGCGCTCAGTAGGGAGGAAGCTTTCTTT. Supplemented by reference TRBV7-9 and TRBJ1-1, the full variable domain reads DTGVSQNPRHKITKRGQNVTFRCDPISEHNRLYWYRQTLGQGPEFLTYFQNEAQLEKSRLLSDRFSAERPKGSFSTLEIQRTEQGDSAMYLCASSLALSREEAFFGQGTRLTVV.

The gene calls are TRBV2 and TRBJ1-5, with 12 bases fitting TRBD1. The CDR3 contains 15 residues. With V trimmed by 5 bases and J by 6 bases, 5 bases remained unmatched. Germline V gene lookup returns CDR1 SNHLY and CDR2 FYNNEI. DNA for the CDR3: TGTGCCAGCAGTAGGGACAGGGGGCAGGTTCAGCCCCAGCATTTT. As protein: CASSRDRGQVQPQHF.

CDR3 in DNA: TGTGCCAGCAGTGAGGCACCAAACTACGAGCAGTACTTC. Residues: CASSEAPNYEQYF. The rearrangement uses TRBV2 and TRBJ2-5, with D uncertain. The J call may be incorrect, as the DNA end agrees better with TRBJ2-7. This CDR3 has 13 amino acids. Per the germline V gene, CDR1 is SNHLY and CDR2 is FYNNEI.

The CDR3: CASSLEGTGYEQYF. In nucleotides, the CDR3 is TGTGCCAGCAGCTTGGAAGGGACAGGCTACGAGCAGTACTTC. The chain carries TRBV5-6 and TRBJ2-7; TRBD1 matches 8 bases. Looked up from germline, CDR1 is SGHDT and CDR2 is YYEEEE. With 0 bases clipped from V and 3 bases from J, the junction kept 2 bases outside the gene matches. This CDR3 has 14 amino acids.

This chain connects TRBV18 to TRBJ1-5, with a weak D call TRBD1 (5 bases). The CDR3 consists of 16 residues. V shed 2 bases and J shed 2 bases, with 13 bases lying between them. Germline V gene sequence: CDR1 KGHSH, CDR2 LQKENI. The CDR3 loop is CASSPWGGSGNQPQHF. Written as DNA, the CDR3 is TGTGCCAGCTCACCATGGGGGGGTTCGGGCAATCAGCCCCAGCATTTT.

This clone has just a few counts. The V call is TRBV7-9, the J call TRBJ1-2; 8 bases agree with TRBD1. V dropped 8 bases and J dropped 2; count of bases not matched to a gene: 4. Germline-derived CDR1 and CDR2 are SEHNR and FQNEAQ (reference sequence). The CDR3 sequence is 13 residues long. CDR3: CASLRQGNYGYTF. The CDR3 region has the DNA TGTGCCAGCCTCAGACAGGGGAACTATGGCTACACCTTC. The entire variable domain, with the rest obtained from reference TRBV7-9 and TRBJ1-2, is as follows: DTGVSQNPRHKITKRGQNVTFRCDPISEHNRLYWYRQTLGQGPEFLTYFQNEAQLEKSRLLSDRFSAERPKGSFSTLEIQRTEQGDSAMYLCASLRQGNYGYTFGSGTRLTVV.

This clone occurred a few times. The chain links TRBV9 to TRBJ1-1; the D gene is possibly TRBD1 (5 bases). Germline CDR1 and CDR2: SGDLS and YYNGEE. Trimming cost V 4 bases and J 5 bases, with 18 bases left between them. This CDR3 comprises 15 residues. This chain's CDR3 is CASSISGTADTEAFF. The CDR3 DNA reads as TGTGCCAGCAGCATAAGCGGGACGGCTGATACTGAAGCTTTCTTT.